This T cell receptor (beta chain) was sequenced during a study of blood T cell repertoires in COVID-19. Study summary: The United States, Italy and Spain were the sources of the acute and convalescent COVID-19 samples. PBMCs, B-cell-depleted T cells, or T cells provided the cDNA or gDNA that made up the material.

Germline loops: CDR1 WSHSY, CDR2 SAAADI. The CDR3 is made up of 14 amino acids. Trimming pared 10 bases from V and 2 bases from J, leaving 15 bases between. Original processing methods: By means of reference gene primer amplification, nucleated cell counts were estimated. Data came from immunoSEQ multiplex PCR; TCRdb stores just in-frame clones and leaves some out. The DNA gave D and trimming, while V, J and clone size come from that table. The data contain approximately 47,000 clones, under 90% of them singletons. The chain joins TRBV10-2 to TRBJ1-5; weak D call: TRBD1 (6 bases). The sample taken for sequencing was peripheral blood. The clonotype originates from a man aged 60 to 75 with acute or convalescent COVID-19. CDR3 nucleotides: TGCGCCACCGGGCAGGGGCCTGGCAATCAGCCCCAGCATTTT. Translation gives CATGQGPGNQPQHF.